The 30 T cell receptor beta chains listed next were all sequenced from one sample in a study of early T cells in non-severe SARS-CoV-2 infection. TCRdb reanalysed the 5' RACE reads using MiXCR and keeps one entry per CDR3 protein. The sample lists 25,000 or so distinct CDR3 sequences, 2.9% occurring once. Sequenced sample: whole blood. The source is an adult who was a healthcare worker with PCR-confirmed SARS-CoV-2 infection or an uninfected control (not recorded which).

There are many counts of this clonotype. The rearrangement links TRBV12-3 or TRBV12-4 to TRBJ1-1, with TRBD1 as a possible D gene (6 bases). The V and J ends lost 3 bases and 4 bases respectively, with 9 bases between them. The CDR3 has 13 amino acids. DNA for the CDR3: TGTGCCAGCAGTTTGGGGGCGGCCACTGAAGCTTTCTTT. Translation gives CASSLGAATEAFF.

This clonotype was counted ten times or more. The chain is built from TRBV21-1 and TRBJ1-1; TRBD1, the table's D call, lacks a check against the DNA. TRBV21-1 is flagged as a pseudogene. The CDR3 runs 12 residues. The CDR3 region has the DNA TGTGCCAGCCGGAGCAGGGAGACTGAAGCTTTCTTT. Translation gives CASRSRETEAFF.

This clonotype was counted at least ten times. The CDR3 sequence: CASSPDYRKLAEQYV. The CDR3 DNA is TGTGCCAGCAGTCCCGACTATCGAAAATTGGCAGAGCAGTACGTC. The chain links TRBV12-3 or TRBV12-4 to TRBJ2-7, with TRBD2 as a possible D gene (5 bases). This CDR3 contains 15 residues. V was cut by 5 bases and J by 7 bases, with 21 bases left in between.

The sample holds many counts of this clonotype. V and J are TRBV20-1 and TRBJ1-3; D possibly corresponds to TRBD1 (5 bases). This CDR3 is 14 amino acids long. In germline, CDR1 is DFQATT, CDR2 SNEGSKA (reference sequence). Deletions cut 3 bases from V and 6 bases from J, with 15 bases between. The CDR3 loop reads CSASNRQGPNTIYF. CDR3 in DNA: TGCAGTGCTAGTAACCGGCAGGGCCCAAACACCATATATTTT.

This clonotype was counted ten times or more. The rearrangement uses TRBV18 and TRBJ1-5; D is unresolved. Germline V gene data show CDR1 as KGHSH and CDR2 as LQKENI. Trimming shortened V by 3 bases and J by 2 bases, and 5 bases separated the two germline ends. CDR3 length equals 13 residues. The CDR3 is CASSPQGNQPQHF. CDR3 nucleotides: TGTGCCAGCTCACCGCAGGGCAATCAGCCCCAGCATTTT. Together with reference TRBV18 and TRBJ1-5, the CDR3 gives the full variable domain: NAGVMQNPRHLVRRRGQEARLRCSPMKGHSHVYWYRQLPEEGLKFMVYLQKENIIDESGMPKERFSAEFPKEGPSILRIQQVVRGDSAAYFCASSPQGNQPQHFGDGTRLSIL.

At least ten counts were recorded for this clonotype. The chain recombines TRBV18 with TRBJ1-2; D might be TRBD1 (5 bases). Germline V gene data show CDR1 as KGHSH and CDR2 as LQKENI. The V gene lost 3 bases and the J gene lost 7 bases, with 18 bases spanning the gap. The CDR3 has 15 residues. The DNA of the CDR3 is TGTGCCAGCTCACCTACCGAGAAGCCGGGGGGTGGCTACACCTTC. Encoded protein: CASSPTEKPGGGYTF. Variable domain in full (rest from reference TRBV18 and TRBJ1-2): NAGVMQNPRHLVRRRGQEARLRCSPMKGHSHVYWYRQLPEEGLKFMVYLQKENIIDESGMPKERFSAEFPKEGPSILRIQQVVRGDSAAYFCASSPTEKPGGGYTFGSGTRLTVV.

This clonotype has more than one count but fewer than ten. V usage is TRBV2 and J usage is TRBJ2-7; D not resolved. Germline loops: CDR1 SNHLY, CDR2 FYNNEI. This CDR3 spans 13 amino acids. Trimming took off 3 bases at V and 3 bases at J, with 9 bases between the two ends. CDR3 region: CASSEFELYEQYV. In nucleotides, the CDR3 is TGTGCCAGCAGTGAGTTTGAACTCTACGAGCAGTACGTC.

This clonotype was seen a handful of times. The genes are TRBV6-1 and TRBJ2-3; D ambiguous. Trimming shortened V by 7 bases and J by 0 bases, and 11 bases separated the two germline ends. The CDR3 is 14 residues long. Germline values: CDR1 MNHNS, CDR2 SASEGT. This chain's CDR3 is CASKADPSTDTQYF. DNA for the CDR3: TGTGCCAGCAAGGCGGACCCGAGCACAGATACGCAGTATTTT.

This clonotype was counted many times. The V gene is TRBV10-2, the J gene TRBJ2-1, with a weak D call TRBD1 (7 bases). Trimming cost V 3 bases and J 9 bases, with 18 bases left between them. There are 15 residues in the CDR3. The germline CDR1 and CDR2 sequences are WSHSY and SAAADI. The CDR3 coding sequence is TGCGCCAGCAGTGATTGGGCAGAGCAGGGGGGTGAGCAGTTCTTC. It specifies CASSDWAEQGGEQFF.

This clonotype was counted ten times or more. The rearrangement joins TRBV7-6 to TRBJ2-6; D is uncertain. Trimming stripped 5 bases from V and 3 bases from J, with 8 bases between. There are 14 residues in the CDR3. Per the germline V gene, CDR1 is SGHVS and CDR2 is FNYEAQ. The CDR3 reads CASSPVNGANVLTF. DNA for the CDR3: TGTGCCAGCAGCCCCGTAAATGGGGCCAACGTCCTGACTTTC.

This clonotype was seen many times. The rearrangement uses TRBV18 and TRBJ1-1, with no clear D. Germline lookup yields CDR1 KGHSH and CDR2 LQKENI. The CDR3 is made up of 15 amino acids. V dropped 3 bases and J dropped 1 base, with 12 bases sitting between them. The CDR3 DNA reads TGTGCCAGCTCACCGCGTGCACTCCGGAACACTGAAGCTTTCTTT. Its translation: CASSPRALRNTEAFF.

There are many counts of this clonotype. The chain couples TRBV6-1 to TRBJ2-7, with 10 bases aligning to TRBD2. J was trimmed by 1 base and V by 5 bases; bases with no gene match: 5. CDR1 is MNHNS and CDR2 is SASEGT in the germline V gene. This CDR3 has 15 amino acids. As DNA, the CDR3 is TGTGCCAGCAGTCTCACTAGCGGGGCATCCTACGAGCAGTACGTC. Translation: CASSLTSGASYEQYV.

This clonotype appeared many times. The rearrangement uses TRBV7-3 and TRBJ2-5; tentatively, D is TRBD1 (5 bases). In germline, CDR1 is SGHTA, CDR2 FQGTGA. The CDR3 spans 16 residues. Trimming pared 5 bases from V and 4 bases from J, leaving 20 bases between. The CDR3 spells CASSANGRVQGETQYF. The CDR3 region has the DNA TGTGCCAGCAGCGCCAATGGACGAGTCCAGGGAGAGACCCAGTACTTC.

This clonotype has ten or more counts. CDR3 sequence reads: CASSGERGQPQHF. The CDR3 DNA reads as TGCGCCAGCAGTGGGGAACGTGGGCAGCCCCAGCATTTT. This sequence joins TRBV10-1 and TRBJ1-5, with D unresolved. Trimming took off 4 bases at V and 7 bases at J, with 11 bases between the two ends. The CDR3 runs 13 residues. Germline V gene lookup returns CDR1 WNHNN and CDR2 SYGVQD (reference sequence).

Within the sample, this clonotype is medium-sized. The chain links TRBV6-6 to TRBJ2-5; TRBD2 is a possible D gene (5 bases). Germline V gene lookup returns CDR1 MNHNY and CDR2 SVGAGI (reference sequence). The V gene lost 4 bases and the J gene lost 1 base, with 13 bases spanning the gap. The CDR3 is 15 amino acids. The CDR3 spells CASSLERSIQETQYF. CDR3 DNA sequence: TGTGCCAGCAGTTTGGAGCGGTCGATCCAAGAGACCCAGTACTTC.

This clonotype was recorded many times. V is TRBV5-4 and J is TRBJ1-6, with a weak D call TRBD1 (5 bases). The germline CDR1 and CDR2 sequences are SGHNT and YYREEE (reference sequence). This CDR3 spans 16 amino acids. The V and J ends lost 1 base and 9 bases respectively, with 17 bases between them. The CDR3 region is CASSLIYHWDRSPLHF. Written as DNA, the CDR3 is TGTGCCAGCAGCTTGATTTACCACTGGGACCGTTCACCCCTCCACTTT.

The J gene is TRBJ1-4, the V gene TRBV7-2, with D hard to call. The CDR3 totals 14 residues. Germline V lookup: CDR1 SGHTA, CDR2 FQGNSA. V lost 0 bases and J 4 bases, leaving 6 bases between the germline ends. The CDR3 DNA follows: TGTGCCAGCAGCTTAGCCGGACTTAATGAAAAACTGTTTTTT. Its protein is CASSLAGLNEKLFF.

At least ten counts were recorded for this clonotype. The chain joins TRBV6-1 to TRBJ1-5, with 8 bases identical to TRBD1. The V gene end was trimmed by 2 bases and the J gene end by 5 bases; junction bases not matched to a gene: 14. Germline values: CDR1 MNHNS, CDR2 SASEGT. The CDR3 consists of 18 residues. The CDR3 region is CASSESGPGTGSYQPQHF. DNA for the CDR3: TGTGCCAGCAGTGAATCCGGTCCCGGGACAGGTTCTTATCAGCCCCAGCATTTT.

This clonotype has at least ten counts. The gene calls are TRBV6-7 and TRBJ1-5; D uncertain. TRBV6-7 is identified as an open reading frame with a role that is uncertain. The ends were cut back, 7 bases at V and 3 bases at J, with 19 bases in the middle. The CDR3 has 16 residues. CDR3 amino acids: CASTSIRRGDNQPQHF. In DNA, the CDR3 is TGTGCCAGCACCTCAATTAGGCGGGGAGACAATCAGCCCCAGCATTTT.

This chain uses TRBV7-9 with TRBJ2-3; no reliable D call. Trimming shortened V by 3 bases and J by 2 bases, and 3 bases separated the two germline ends. This CDR3 contains 12 residues. CDR1 is SEHNR, CDR2 FQNEAQ, per germline (reference sequence). CDR3: CASSFYTDTQYF. The CDR3 bases are TGTGCCAGCAGCTTCTACACAGATACGCAGTATTTT. Full variable domain (outside the CDR3, taken from reference TRBV7-9 and TRBJ2-3): DTGVSQNPRHKITKRGQNVTFRCDPISEHNRLYWYRQTLGQGPEFLTYFQNEAQLEKSRLLSDRFSAERPKGSFSTLEIQRTEQGDSAMYLCASSFYTDTQYFGPGTRLTVL.

In this sample, this clonotype turned up many times. The rearrangement uses TRBV4-1 and TRBJ2-5; 10 positions agree with TRBD1. Germline CDR1 and CDR2: MGHRA and YSYEKL. With 4 bases clipped from V and 5 bases from J, the junction kept 13 bases outside the gene matches. There are 17 residues in the CDR3. CDR3: CASSPNTGTGVLETQYF. CDR3 sequence (DNA): TGCGCCAGCAGCCCTAATACCGGGACAGGGGTCCTGGAGACCCAGTACTTC.

In its sample, this clonotype was seen many times. The chain recombines TRBV10-1 with TRBJ1-5; TRBD1 is a possible D gene (6 bases). Germline V lookup: CDR1 WNHNN, CDR2 SYGVQD (reference sequence). CDR3 size: 13 residues. V lost 2 bases and J 7 bases, leaving 9 bases between the germline ends. Here the CDR3 DNA reads TGCGCCAGCAGTGAGACAGGGATACAGCCCCAGCATTTT. The encoded protein is CASSETGIQPQHF.

This clonotype occurred many times. The rearrangement joins TRBV6-1 to TRBJ2-1, with D maybe TRBD2 (5 bases). This CDR3 region has 13 residues. V lost 6 bases, J lost 12 bases, and 18 bases lay in between. Germline CDR1 MNHNS, CDR2 SASEGT. In DNA, the CDR3 is TGTGCCAGCAGATCATTTGGGAAGGCGGGGCAGTTCTTC. Protein: CASRSFGKAGQFF.

This clonotype was seen many times. The rearrangement joins TRBV29-1 to TRBJ1-1, with a possible D match to TRBD1 (5 bases). CDR1 is SQVTM, CDR2 ANQGSEA, per germline. This CDR3 contains 13 residues. The V and J ends lost 1 base and 3 bases respectively, with 9 bases between them. CDR3 sequence reads: CSVEVRGDTEAFF. The CDR3 DNA reads as TGCAGCGTTGAAGTGCGAGGGGACACTGAAGCTTTCTTT. Full variable domain (missing parts from reference TRBV29-1 and TRBJ1-1): SAVISQKPSRDICQRGTSLTIQCQVDSQVTMMFWYRQQPGQSLTLIATANQGSEATYESGFVIDKFPISRPNLTFSTLTVSNMSPEDSSIYLCSVEVRGDTEAFFGQGTRLTVV.

The sample holds many counts of this clonotype. This sequence joins TRBV9 and TRBJ1-4; D perhaps matches TRBD1 (5 bases). This CDR3 region has 15 residues. V gave up 3 bases and J gave up 3 bases, with 12 bases separating them. Per germline, CDR1 SGDLS and CDR2 YYNGEE. The CDR3, as DNA: TGTGCCAGCAGCGGAAACAGGTTTGCTAATGAAAAACTGTTTTTT. Encoded protein: CASSGNRFANEKLFF.

This clonotype was found many times. The J gene is TRBJ1-6, the V gene TRBV5-1; 8 bases match TRBD1. V lost 4 bases and J lost 7; bases outside the gene matches: 4. This CDR3 is 14 amino acids long. CDR1 and CDR2 (germline): SGHRS, YFSETQ. CDR3 nucleotides: TGCGCCAGCAGCCCGGACAGGGTGAATTCACCCCTCCACTTT. Translated, it gives CASSPDRVNSPLHF. Full variable domain (rest looked up from reference TRBV5-1 and TRBJ1-6): KAGVTQTPRYLIKTRGQQVTLSCSPISGHRSVSWYQQTPGQGLQFLFEYFSETQRNKGNFPGRFSGRQFSNSRSEMNVSTLELGDSALYLCASSPDRVNSPLHFGNGTRLTVT.

Ten or more counts support this clonotype. V gene TRBV28 combines with J gene TRBJ2-7, with 11 bases lining up with TRBD1. V shed 8 bases and J 2 bases; nucleotides not matched to a gene: 14. This CDR3 contains 17 residues. Germline assignment: CDR1 MDHEN and CDR2 SYDVKM. The CDR3 region is CASAGTGGVGLPYEQYV. CDR3 coding DNA: TGTGCCAGCGCCGGGACAGGGGGAGTGGGTTTACCCTACGAGCAGTACGTC.

This clonotype was counted many times. The genes are TRBV20-1 and TRBJ2-5, with 9 bases matching TRBD1. The CDR3 runs to 16 residues. V was pared by 0 bases and J by 6 bases, with 11 bases of the junction left unmatched. Germline V gene sequence: CDR1 DFQATT, CDR2 SNEGSKA (reference sequence). The CDR3 DNA reads TGCAGTGCTAGAGACAACTTACAGGGGGCGCAAAAGACCCAGTACTTC. Translating gives CSARDNLQGAQKTQYF.

A word on this clonotype: A much larger clone lies a single base off, so this may be a read error. This rearrangement joins TRBV10-3 to TRBJ1-2; 7 bases match TRBD1. Looked up from germline, CDR1 is ENHRY and CDR2 is SYGVKD. The CDR3 totals 13 residues. CDR3 sequence reads: CAVSETGTYGYTF. Here the CDR3 DNA reads TGTGCCGTCAGTGAGACAGGGACATATGGCTACACCTTC.

This clonotype was seen many times. The DNA for the CDR3 is TGTGCCAGCAGCGTACAGGGGGCGCCCCGTGACATTCAGTACTTC. Its translation: CASSVQGAPRDIQYF. V usage is TRBV9 and J usage is TRBJ2-4; 8 bases are shared with TRBD1. Per the germline V gene, CDR1 is SGDLS and CDR2 is YYNGEE. CDR3 size: 15 residues. With V trimmed by 1 base and J by 8 bases, 8 bases remained unmatched.